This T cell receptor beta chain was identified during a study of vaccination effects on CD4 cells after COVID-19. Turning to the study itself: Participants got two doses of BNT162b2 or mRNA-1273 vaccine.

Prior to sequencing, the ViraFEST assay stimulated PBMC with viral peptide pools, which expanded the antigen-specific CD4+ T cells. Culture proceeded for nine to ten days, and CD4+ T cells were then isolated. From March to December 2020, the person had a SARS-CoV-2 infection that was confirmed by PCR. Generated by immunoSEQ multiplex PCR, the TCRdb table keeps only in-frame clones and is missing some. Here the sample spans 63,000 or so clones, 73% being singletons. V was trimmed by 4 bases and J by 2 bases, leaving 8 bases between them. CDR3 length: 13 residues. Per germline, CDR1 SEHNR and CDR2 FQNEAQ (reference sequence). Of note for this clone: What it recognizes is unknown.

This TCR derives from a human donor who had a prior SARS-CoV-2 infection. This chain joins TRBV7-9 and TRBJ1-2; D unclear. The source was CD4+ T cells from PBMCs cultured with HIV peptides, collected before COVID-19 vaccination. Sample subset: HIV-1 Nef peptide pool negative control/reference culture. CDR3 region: CASSSTGNYGYTF. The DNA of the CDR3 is TGTGCCAGCAGCTCGACGGGGAACTATGGCTACACCTTC. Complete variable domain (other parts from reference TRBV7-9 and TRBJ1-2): DTGVSQNPRHKITKRGQNVTFRCDPISEHNRLYWYRQTLGQGPEFLTYFQNEAQLEKSRLLSDRFSAERPKGSFSTLEIQRTEQGDSAMYLCASSSTGNYGYTFGSGTRLTVV.